The clone carrying this TCR beta chain was found many times. The antigen is unknown. These data belong to a study of T-cell memory formation after mild COVID-19. Looking at the study overall: For the most part, TCR clusters were specific to one donor.

Germline CDR1 and CDR2: SGHDT and YYEEEE. The V and J ends lost 4 bases and 1 base respectively, with 32 bases between them. The CDR3 consists of 21 residues. General study findings and limits: Most CD4+ clones that shrank were in CM and EM, while CD8+ ones turned up in EMRA. CD4/CD8 balance held among clones contracting day 15 to 85, and later expanders leaned CD4+. Some clones that responded turned up in pre-infection memory, which suggests that cross-reactive memory joined in.

From the 5' RACE reads, TCRdb called clonotypes with MiXCR, one entry per CDR3 protein. The table includes hundreds of thousands of distinct CDR3 sequences, around 17% detected once. The TCR was taken from an adult woman who had mild COVID-19 (a few samples of this study predate the infection). Cell type and time point are not known. The material sequenced was PBMCs or a T cell subset sorted from them (not recorded which). The V call is TRBV5-6, the J call TRBJ1-1; TRBD1 is a possible D gene (6 bases). The CDR3 region is CASSQRRGGLGFRYRNTEAFF. Here the CDR3 DNA reads TGTGCCAGCAGCCAAAGAAGAGGGGGATTGGGGTTTCGCTACAGGAACACTGAAGCTTTCTTT. The whole variable domain, filled in from reference TRBV5-6 and TRBJ1-1, reads DAGVTQSPTHLIKTRGQQVTLRCSPKSGHDTVSWYQQALGQGPQFIFQYYEEEERQRGNFPDRFSGHQFPNYSSELNVNALLLGDSALYLCASSQRRGGLGFRYRNTEAFFGQGTRLTVV.